These 30 T cell receptor beta chains share one sample of origin, sequenced in a study of blood T cell repertoires in COVID-19. This table comes from immunoSEQ multiplex PCR, and its TCRdb copy is limited to in-frame clones, with some not included. The sample yields 130,000 to 150,000 clones, roughly 89% seen once. Sample: PBMCs or T cells enriched from blood (not recorded which). These receptors originate from a woman in her forties or fifties who had been exposed to COVID-19.

The rearrangement links TRBV5-6 to TRBJ1-5, with 8 bases aligning to TRBD1. Trimming removed 4 bases from V and 4 bases from J; junction bases left unmatched: 10. This CDR3 spans 16 amino acids. Germline lookup yields CDR1 SGHDT and CDR2 YYEEEE. CDR3 nucleotide sequence: TGTGCCAGCAGCGCAAGAACAGGGGGGGGAAATCAGCCCCAGCATTTT. Translation gives CASSARTGGGNQPQHF.

The chain links TRBV29-1 to TRBJ2-5; a weak D match, TRBD2 (5 bases). Germline V CDR1 and CDR2: SQVTM, ANQGSEA. The CDR3 spans 13 residues. Between the trimmed V and J ends, which lost 6 bases and 2 bases, there was a span of 13 bases. CDR3 sequence: CSVPWTGQETQYF. DNA of the CDR3: TGCAGCGTCCCCTGGACGGGGCAAGAGACCCAGTACTTC.

V gene TRBV11-2 combines with J gene TRBJ2-5; D ambiguous. CDR3 length: 13 residues. Trimming shortened V by 5 bases and J by 5 bases, and 12 bases separated the two germline ends. CDR1 SGHAT and CDR2 FQNNGV come from the germline V gene. The CDR3 DNA sequence: TGTGCCAGCAGCCCTGTTGCTAGGGAGACCCAGTACTTC. Protein product: CASSPVARETQYF.

The V gene is TRBV3-1 (or the pseudogene TRBV3-2), the J gene TRBJ2-5; D may be TRBD2 (5 bases). The V end lost 4 bases, the J end lost 2 bases, and 14 bases lay between the germline ends. Germline-derived CDR1 and CDR2 are LGHDT and YNNKEL (reference sequence). The CDR3 sequence is 15 residues long. The CDR3 region has the DNA TGTGCCAGCAGCCCCCCCACCCGGACTCAAGAGACCCAGTACTTC. This encodes CASSPPTRTQETQYF.

The genes are TRBV19 and TRBJ2-1; 10 positions agree with TRBD2. The CDR3 runs to 13 residues. CDR1 is LNHDA, CDR2 SQIVND, per germline (reference sequence). The trim removed 7 bases at V and 4 bases at J, leaving 1 base unmatched. The CDR3 loop reads CASKTSGYNEQFF. Written as DNA, the CDR3 is TGTGCCAGTAAGACTAGCGGGTACAATGAGCAGTTCTTC.

There are a few counts of this clone. The chain joins TRBV6-5 to TRBJ2-5; the D gene is possibly TRBD1 (6 bases). CDR1 is MNHEY, CDR2 SVGAGI, per germline. CDR3 size: 12 residues. Trimming cost V 7 bases and J 4 bases, with 10 bases left between them. DNA of the CDR3: TGTGCCAGCACCAGGGGCGCAGAGACCCAGTACTTC. Translating it yields CASTRGAETQYF.

The V gene is TRBV10-1, the J gene TRBJ2-1; 9 bases are shared with TRBD2. Germline-derived CDR1 and CDR2 are WNHNN and SYGVQD (reference sequence). The CDR3 extends over 14 amino acids. With V trimmed by 8 bases and J by 5 bases, 7 bases remained unmatched. The CDR3, as DNA: TGCGCCAGCCGACCTAGCGGGGCTAACAATGAGCAGTTCTTC. Encoded protein: CASRPSGANNEQFF.

This clone was seen a single time. The chain combines TRBV5-6 with TRBJ2-3, with TRBD2 matching over 8 bases. This CDR3 comprises 14 residues. Losses at the gene ends were 7 bases for V and 4 bases for J; bases not matched to a gene: 8. Germline V gene data show CDR1 as SGHDT and CDR2 as YYEEEE. In DNA form, the CDR3 reads TGTGCCAGCTCCCGGGGGGGGGCATCAGATACGCAGTATTTT. Amino acid sequence: CASSRGGASDTQYF.

The rearrangement joins TRBV19 to TRBJ2-7, with TRBD1 as a possible D gene (6 bases). The V gene's germline CDR1 is LNHDA and CDR2 SQIVND (reference sequence). The CDR3 sequence is 14 residues long. V lost 5 bases to trimming and J lost 3 bases, with 14 bases between them. The CDR3 sequence: CASSPVGGNYEQYF. DNA of the CDR3: TGTGCCAGTAGTCCCGTAGGGGGAAACTACGAGCAGTACTTC. Full variable domain (outside the CDR3, taken from reference TRBV19 and TRBJ2-7): DGGITQSPKYLFRKEGQNVTLSCEQNLNHDAMYWYRQDPGQGLRLIYYSQIVNDFQKGDIAEGYSVSREKKESFPLTVTSAQKNPTAFYLCASSPVGGNYEQYFGPGTRLTVT.

The J gene is TRBJ2-2, the V gene TRBV28; TRBD2 matches 10 bases. This CDR3 is 16 amino acids long. Per the germline V gene, CDR1 is MDHEN and CDR2 is SYDVKM. Trimming removed 6 bases from V and 7 bases from J; junction bases left unmatched: 11. The CDR3 is CASRFLAGALGGELFF. CDR3 coding DNA: TGTGCCAGCAGATTCCTAGCGGGAGCCTTAGGCGGGGAGCTGTTTTTT. Looking up the rest from reference TRBV28 and TRBJ2-2 gives the full variable domain: DVKVTQSSRYLVKRTGEKVFLECVQDMDHENMFWYRQDPGLGLRLIYFSYDVKMKEKGDIPEGYSVSREKKERFSLILESASTNQTSMYLCASRFLAGALGGELFFGEGSRLTVL.

The table lists this clone with a few counts. The J gene is TRBJ2-7, the V gene TRBV19, with 7 nucleotides matching TRBD2. V dropped 4 bases and J dropped 6; count of bases not matched to a gene: 12. There are 15 residues in the CDR3. Germline CDR1 reads LNHDA; CDR2 reads SQIVND (reference sequence). DNA of the CDR3: TGTGCCAGTAGTAGGCCCTCGGCGGGAGAGATCGAGCAGTACTTC. It encodes CASSRPSAGEIEQYF. Full variable domain (outside the CDR3, taken from reference TRBV19 and TRBJ2-7): DGGITQSPKYLFRKEGQNVTLSCEQNLNHDAMYWYRQDPGQGLRLIYYSQIVNDFQKGDIAEGYSVSREKKESFPLTVTSAQKNPTAFYLCASSRPSAGEIEQYFGPGTRLTVT.

The chain combines TRBV27 with TRBJ1-6; 7 positions match TRBD1. Unmatched junction bases numbered 9, after V lost 6 bases and J lost 7 bases. From germline, CDR1 is MNHEY and CDR2 SMNVEV (reference sequence). The CDR3 consists of 15 residues. The CDR3 loop is CASRPAGTANSPLHF. CDR3 nucleotide sequence: TGTGCCAGCAGACCAGCCGGGACAGCGAATTCACCCCTCCACTTT.

This chain links TRBV19 with TRBJ2-3; 8 bases match TRBD1. Trimming at V came to 7 bases and at J to 6 bases, leaving 6 bases not matched to a gene. CDR1 and CDR2 from the germline V gene are LNHDA and SQIVND (reference sequence). This CDR3 is 13 amino acids long. The CDR3 reads CASTPDRVDTQYF. CDR3 DNA sequence: TGTGCCAGTACCCCGGACAGGGTGGATACGCAGTATTTT.

The genes are TRBV19 and TRBJ2-5; weak D call: TRBD2 (6 bases). Germline assignment: CDR1 LNHDA and CDR2 SQIVND (reference sequence). Between the trimmed V and J ends, which lost 2 bases and 1 base, there was a span of 17 bases. The CDR3 is 17 residues long. CDR3 in DNA: TGTGCCAGTAGTATACTCCCTGCGGGGCCTCTCCAAGAGACCCAGTACTTC. It encodes CASSILPAGPLQETQYF.

This chain uses TRBV9 with TRBJ2-7; 11 nucleotides match TRBD2. This CDR3 contains 15 residues. The V segment lost 0 bases and the J segment 6 bases; nucleotides outside the gene matches: 5. The germline CDR1 and CDR2 sequences are SGDLS and YYNGEE. The DNA for the CDR3 is TGTGCCAGCAGCGTAGTAGCGGGAGGGCCTGGCGAGCAGTACTTC. This translates into CASSVVAGGPGEQYF.

The CDR3 reads CASSQFPHRRSNTGELFF. The CDR3 DNA reads as TGTGCCAGTAGCCAATTCCCCCACAGAAGGTCGAACACCGGGGAGCTGTTTTTT. This rearrangement joins TRBV19 to TRBJ2-2, with D unresolved. V dropped 6 bases and J dropped 0 bases, with 20 bases sitting between them. The CDR3 contains 18 residues. From germline, CDR1 is LNHDA and CDR2 SQIVND (reference sequence).

The V call is TRBV5-1, the J call TRBJ1-3, with D possibly matching TRBD1 (5 bases). This CDR3 spans 17 amino acids. The ends were cut back, 4 bases at V and 0 bases at J, with 17 bases in the middle. Per the germline V gene, CDR1 is SGHRS and CDR2 is YFSETQ. CDR3 DNA: TGCGCCAGCAGCCCACTGGGGGGTGGAAACTCTGGAAACACCATATATTTT. Its translation is CASSPLGGGNSGNTIYF.

This chain connects TRBV27 to TRBJ1-2; D might be TRBD1 (6 bases). The germline CDR1 and CDR2 sequences are MNHEY and SMNVEV (reference sequence). Trimming removed 5 bases at V and 6 bases at J, with 13 bases between. This CDR3 region has 13 residues. CDR3 loop: CASSQQGGHGYTF. DNA for the CDR3: TGTGCCAGCAGTCAACAGGGAGGGCATGGCTACACCTTC.

The rearrangement joins TRBV12-3 or TRBV12-4 to TRBJ1-4; unclear D gene. The ends were cut back, 4 bases at V and 5 bases at J, with 5 bases in the middle. This CDR3 comprises 12 residues. The CDR3 reads CASSYGNEKLFF. CDR3 nucleotides: TGTGCCAGCAGTTACGGGAATGAAAAACTGTTTTTT.

This rearrangement joins TRBV23-1 to TRBJ2-7; 7 nucleotides line up with TRBD1. TRBV23-1 falls under the ORF class, with uncertain function. The CDR3 has 11 residues. Trimming at V came to 7 bases and at J to 5 bases, leaving 2 bases not matched to a gene. DNA for the CDR3: TGCGCCAGCAACGACAGGGACGAGCAGTACTTC. Residues: CASNDRDEQYF.

The count of this clone is one. This rearrangement joins TRBV19 to TRBJ1-4; 8 positions match TRBD1. Looked up from germline, CDR1 is LNHDA and CDR2 is SQIVND (reference sequence). The V and J ends lost 9 bases and 3 bases, in that order; junction bases with no gene match: 9. The CDR3 has 15 residues. The CDR3 loop is CASRNQGAPNEKLFF. In DNA form, the CDR3 reads TGTGCCAGCCGTAATCAGGGGGCGCCTAATGAAAAACTGTTTTTT.

The chain employs TRBV27 and TRBJ1-5; D gene ambiguous. CDR3 length equals 11 residues. Per germline, CDR1 MNHEY and CDR2 SMNVEV (reference sequence). V was trimmed by 8 bases and J by 3 bases, leaving 5 bases between them. DNA of the CDR3: TGTGCCAGCGGACTCAATCAGCCCCAGCATTTT. It yields the protein CASGLNQPQHF.

The chain carries TRBV6-2 or TRBV6-3 and TRBJ2-7; weak D call: TRBD2 (5 bases). The CDR3 covers 12 residues. Per germline, CDR1 MNHEY and CDR2 SVGEGT. V was shortened by 4 bases and J by 5 bases, with 9 bases between the two germline ends. In DNA form, the CDR3 reads TGTGCCAGCAGTTGGACTGTTGACGAGCAGTACTTC. It encodes CASSWTVDEQYF.

This clone was detected only a few times. The V gene is TRBV27, the J gene TRBJ2-1; unclear D gene. The germline V and J ends were trimmed by 3 bases and 6 bases, with 9 bases remaining between them. The CDR3 sequence is 13 residues long. Germline loops: CDR1 MNHEY, CDR2 SMNVEV (reference sequence). The CDR3 sequence: CASSFRLTNEQFF. CDR3 in DNA: TGTGCCAGCAGTTTTCGACTTACCAATGAGCAGTTCTTC.

The chain employs TRBV18 and TRBJ1-3; D possibly corresponds to TRBD1 (6 bases). V shed 3 bases and J shed 9 bases, with 12 bases lying between them. Per the germline V gene, CDR1 is KGHSH and CDR2 is LQKENI. The length of the CDR3 is 13 residues. CDR3 bases: TGTGCCAGCTCACCGAAACAGGGCCTCACCATATATTTT. Translating gives CASSPKQGLTIYF. Complete variable domain (other parts from reference TRBV18 and TRBJ1-3): NAGVMQNPRHLVRRRGQEARLRCSPMKGHSHVYWYRQLPEEGLKFMVYLQKENIIDESGMPKERFSAEFPKEGPSILRIQQVVRGDSAAYFCASSPKQGLTIYFGEGSWLTVV.

This clone showed up just a few times. V gene TRBV27 combines with J gene TRBJ2-7; weak D call: TRBD2 (6 bases). This CDR3 is built from 12 residues. V lost 5 bases and J lost 5, with 10 bases in between. The germline CDR1 and CDR2 sequences are MNHEY and SMNVEV (reference sequence). This CDR3 reads CASSLGGHEQYF. The CDR3 region has the DNA TGTGCCAGCAGTCTGGGGGGTCACGAGCAGTACTTC.

This clone was seen more than once but under ten times. The rearrangement joins TRBV7-3 to TRBJ1-6, with TRBD1 matching over 9 bases. With V trimmed by 5 bases and J by 10 bases, 6 bases remained unmatched. This CDR3 has 14 amino acids. In germline, CDR1 is SGHTA, CDR2 FQGTGA. The CDR3 nucleotides read TGTGCCAGCAGCCCGGGACAGGGATGGTCACCCCTCCACTTT. Protein sequence: CASSPGQGWSPLHF.

The chain is built from TRBV19 and TRBJ1-6; weak D call: TRBD1 (5 bases). Germline CDR1 and CDR2: LNHDA and SQIVND (reference sequence). The ends were cut back, 7 bases at V and 0 bases at J, with 10 bases in the middle. The CDR3 contains 15 residues. The CDR3 sequence: CASNRQDSYNSPLHF. Written as DNA, the CDR3 is TGTGCCAGTAACAGGCAAGACTCCTATAATTCACCCCTCCACTTT.

The chain recombines TRBV5-4 with TRBJ1-1, with 7 bases fitting TRBD1. Germline lookup yields CDR1 SGHNT and CDR2 YYREEE (reference sequence). V gave up 3 bases and J gave up 2 bases; unmatched junction bases: 7. The CDR3 is 15 residues long. CDR3 amino acids: CASSSPTGSNTEAFF. CDR3 nucleotides: TGTGCCAGCAGCTCGCCGACAGGGAGTAACACTGAAGCTTTCTTT.

The V call is TRBV19, the J call TRBJ2-1; 10 bases are a match to TRBD2. The CDR3 loop spans 18 amino acids. V lost 4 bases, J lost 0 bases, and 9 bases stayed unmatched. Germline V gene data show CDR1 as LNHDA and CDR2 as SQIVND (reference sequence). CDR3 nucleotides: TGTGCCAGTAGTACCCGAAGCGGGAGGGGAAGCTCCTACAATGAGCAGTTCTTC. Protein product: CASSTRSGRGSSYNEQFF.